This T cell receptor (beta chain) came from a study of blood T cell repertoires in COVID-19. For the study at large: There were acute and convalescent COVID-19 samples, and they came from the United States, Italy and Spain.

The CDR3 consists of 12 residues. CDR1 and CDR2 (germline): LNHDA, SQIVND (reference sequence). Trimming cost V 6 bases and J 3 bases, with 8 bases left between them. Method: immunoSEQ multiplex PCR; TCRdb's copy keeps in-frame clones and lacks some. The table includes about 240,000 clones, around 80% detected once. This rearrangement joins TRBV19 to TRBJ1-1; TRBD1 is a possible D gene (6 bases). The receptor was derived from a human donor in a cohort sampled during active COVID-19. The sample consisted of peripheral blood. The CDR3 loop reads CASRGGDTEAFF. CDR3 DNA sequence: TGTGCCAGTAGAGGGGGAGACACTGAAGCTTTCTTT.